This T cell receptor (beta chain) was recovered during a study of vaccination effects on CD4 cells after COVID-19. CDR1 is SGHRS and CDR2 is YFSETQ in the germline V gene. CDR3 length: 16 residues. V dropped 1 base and J dropped 3 bases, with 16 bases sitting between them. Antigen-specific CD4+ T cell clonotypes were called by their expansion after viral peptide-pool culture in ViraFEST. Cultured cells yielded isolated CD4+ T cells after about ten days. A positive SARS-CoV-2 PCR test fell between March and December 2020. TCRdb's table, derived via immunoSEQ multiplex PCR, lists solely in-frame clones and lacks some. The data hold tens of thousands of clones, with just over 70% observed a single time. This clone has more than one count but fewer than ten. The antigen remains undetermined.

The receptor comes from a human donor who had a prior SARS-CoV-2 infection. V gene TRBV5-1 combines with J gene TRBJ1-2; maybe TRBD1 (6 bases). The sequencing used CD4+ T cells from PBMCs cultured with a peptide pool, collected before COVID-19 vaccination. CDR3 sequence (DNA): TGCGCCAGCAGCTTGACGGGACACCCGGTGGACTATGGCTACACCTTC. This translates into CASSLTGHPVDYGYTF.